The clone carrying this TCR beta chain was seen only a few times. Its specificity is unknown. This entry belongs to a study of T-cell memory formation after mild COVID-19. Broader study findings: SARS-CoV-2 specificity was not confirmed for second-wave clones peaking on day 37. A second wave expanding day 15 to 37 was CD4+-biased; contracting clones were balanced.

TCRdb itself ran the 5' RACE reads through MiXCR, one entry per CDR3 protein. The sample consists of around 250,000 distinct CDR3 sequences, over 15% of them appearing once. This CDR3 contains 12 residues. Germline-derived CDR1 and CDR2 are SGHTA and FQGNSA. V was shortened by 4 bases and J by 7 bases, with 8 bases between the two germline ends. The receptor was isolated from an adult woman who had mild COVID-19 (a few samples of this study predate the infection). Cell type and time point are not known. What was sequenced was PBMCs or a T cell subset sorted from them (not recorded which). The chain joins TRBV7-2 to TRBJ2-1; no definite D call. CDR3 nucleotides: TGTGCCAGCAGCTCCAGTAGGAATGAGCAGTTCTTC. Translated: CASSSSRNEQFF.